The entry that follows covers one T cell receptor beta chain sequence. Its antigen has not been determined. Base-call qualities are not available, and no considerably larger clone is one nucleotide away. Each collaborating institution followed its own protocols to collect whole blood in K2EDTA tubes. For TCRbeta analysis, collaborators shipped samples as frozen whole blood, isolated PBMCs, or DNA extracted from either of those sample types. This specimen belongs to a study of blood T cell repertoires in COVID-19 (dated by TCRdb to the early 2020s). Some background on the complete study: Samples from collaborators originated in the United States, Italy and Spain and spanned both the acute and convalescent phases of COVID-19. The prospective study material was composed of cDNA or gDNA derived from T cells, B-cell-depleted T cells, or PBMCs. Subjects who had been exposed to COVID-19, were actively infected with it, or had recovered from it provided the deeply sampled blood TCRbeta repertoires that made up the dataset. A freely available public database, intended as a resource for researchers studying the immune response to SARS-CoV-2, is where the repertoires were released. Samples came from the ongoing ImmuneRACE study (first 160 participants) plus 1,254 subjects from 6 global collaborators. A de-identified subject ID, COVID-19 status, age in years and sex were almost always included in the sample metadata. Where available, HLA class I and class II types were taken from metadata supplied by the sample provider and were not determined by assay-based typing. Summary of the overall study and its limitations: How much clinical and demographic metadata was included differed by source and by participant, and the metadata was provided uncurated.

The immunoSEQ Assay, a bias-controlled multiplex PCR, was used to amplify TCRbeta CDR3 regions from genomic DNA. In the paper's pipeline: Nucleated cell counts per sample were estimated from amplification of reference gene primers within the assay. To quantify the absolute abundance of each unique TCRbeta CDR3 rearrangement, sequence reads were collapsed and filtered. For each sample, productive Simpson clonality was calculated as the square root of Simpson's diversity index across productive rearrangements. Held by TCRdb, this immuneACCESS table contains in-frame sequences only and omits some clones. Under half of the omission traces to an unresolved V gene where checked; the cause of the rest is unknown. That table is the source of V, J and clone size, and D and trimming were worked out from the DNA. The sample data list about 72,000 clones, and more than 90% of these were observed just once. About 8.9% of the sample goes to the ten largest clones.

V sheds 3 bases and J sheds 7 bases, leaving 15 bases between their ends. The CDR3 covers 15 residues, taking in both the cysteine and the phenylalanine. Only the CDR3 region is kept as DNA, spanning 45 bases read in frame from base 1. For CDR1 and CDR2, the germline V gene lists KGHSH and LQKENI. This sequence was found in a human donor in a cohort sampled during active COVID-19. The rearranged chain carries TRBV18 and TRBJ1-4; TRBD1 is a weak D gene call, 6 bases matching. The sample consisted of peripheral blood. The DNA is TGTGCCAGCTCACCGCGGGGGGCCCTTAGTGAAAAACTGTTTTTT. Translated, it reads CASSPRGALSEKLFF.